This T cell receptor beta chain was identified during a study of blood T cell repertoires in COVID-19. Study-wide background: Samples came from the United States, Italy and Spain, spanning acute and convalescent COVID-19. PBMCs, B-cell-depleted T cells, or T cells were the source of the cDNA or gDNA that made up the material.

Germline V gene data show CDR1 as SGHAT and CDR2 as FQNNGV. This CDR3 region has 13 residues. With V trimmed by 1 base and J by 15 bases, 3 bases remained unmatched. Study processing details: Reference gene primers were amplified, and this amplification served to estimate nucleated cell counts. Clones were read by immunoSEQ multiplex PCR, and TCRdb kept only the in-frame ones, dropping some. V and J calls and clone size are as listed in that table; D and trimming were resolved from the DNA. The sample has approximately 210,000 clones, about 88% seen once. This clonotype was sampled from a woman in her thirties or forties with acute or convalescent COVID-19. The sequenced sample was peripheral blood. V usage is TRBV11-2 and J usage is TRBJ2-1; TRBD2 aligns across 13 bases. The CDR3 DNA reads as TGTGCCAGCAGCTTAGCCCGGACTAGCGGGGGGTTCTTC. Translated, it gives CASSLARTSGGFF.